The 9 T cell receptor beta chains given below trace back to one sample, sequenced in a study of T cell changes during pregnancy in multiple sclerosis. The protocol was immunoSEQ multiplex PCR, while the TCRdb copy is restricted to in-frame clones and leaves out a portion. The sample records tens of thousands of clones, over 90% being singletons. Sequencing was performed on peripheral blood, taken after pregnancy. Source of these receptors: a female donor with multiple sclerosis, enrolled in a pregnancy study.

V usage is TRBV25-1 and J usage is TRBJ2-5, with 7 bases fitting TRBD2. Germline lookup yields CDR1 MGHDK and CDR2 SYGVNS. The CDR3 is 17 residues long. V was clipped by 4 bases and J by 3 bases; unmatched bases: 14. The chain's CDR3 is CASSGEASGTVKETQYF. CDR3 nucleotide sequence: TGTGCCAGCAGTGGGGAAGCGAGCGGGACGGTGAAAGAGACCCAGTACTTC. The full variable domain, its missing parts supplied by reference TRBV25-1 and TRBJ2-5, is EADIYQTPRYLVIGTGKKITLECSQTMGHDKMYWYQQDPGMELHLIHYSYGVNSTEKGDLSSESTVSRIRTEHFPLTLESARPSHTSQYLCASSGEASGTVKETQYFGPGTRLLVL.

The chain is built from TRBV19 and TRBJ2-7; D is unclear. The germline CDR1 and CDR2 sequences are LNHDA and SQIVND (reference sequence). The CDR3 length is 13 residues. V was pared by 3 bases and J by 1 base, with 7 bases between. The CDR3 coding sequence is TGTGCCAGTAGTATCAGGAAATCCTACGAGCAGTACTTC. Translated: CASSIRKSYEQYF.

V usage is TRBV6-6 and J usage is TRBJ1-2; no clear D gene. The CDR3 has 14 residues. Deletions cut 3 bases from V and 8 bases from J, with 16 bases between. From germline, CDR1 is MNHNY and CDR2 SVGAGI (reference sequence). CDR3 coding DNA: TGTGCCAGCAGTTATAGCGGCACTTTGGCGGGCTACACCTTC. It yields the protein CASSYSGTLAGYTF.

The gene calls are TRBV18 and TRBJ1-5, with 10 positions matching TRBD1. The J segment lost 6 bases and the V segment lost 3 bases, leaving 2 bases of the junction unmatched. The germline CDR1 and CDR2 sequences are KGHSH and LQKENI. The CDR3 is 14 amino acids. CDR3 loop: CASSPGQGSQPQHF. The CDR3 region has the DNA TGTGCCAGCTCACCGGGACAGGGGAGTCAGCCCCAGCATTTT.

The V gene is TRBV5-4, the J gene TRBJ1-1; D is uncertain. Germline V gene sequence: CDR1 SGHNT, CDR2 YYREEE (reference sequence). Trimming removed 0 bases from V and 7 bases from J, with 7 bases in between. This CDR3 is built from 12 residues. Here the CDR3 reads CASSLGGLEAFF. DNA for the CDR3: TGTGCCAGCAGCTTGGGAGGGCTTGAAGCTTTCTTT.

The CDR3 sequence: CASSGRGAGELFF. The CDR3 DNA sequence: TGTGCCAGTAGCGGGAGGGGCGCCGGGGAGCTGTTTTTT. This rearrangement joins TRBV19 to TRBJ2-2, with 8 bases fitting TRBD2. This CDR3 is 13 amino acids long. Per the germline V gene, CDR1 is LNHDA and CDR2 is SQIVND (reference sequence). V was pared by 6 bases and J by 6 bases, with 3 bases of the junction left unmatched.

This CDR3 is CASSDSGYPYSNQPQHF. CDR3 coding DNA: TGTGCCAGCAGCGATTCAGGTTACCCATATAGCAATCAGCCCCAGCATTTT. The chain employs TRBV5-6 and TRBJ1-5; D not resolved. The CDR3 sequence is 17 residues long. V lost 4 bases to trimming and J lost 0 bases, with 17 bases between them. Germline V lookup: CDR1 SGHDT, CDR2 YYEEEE. The full variable domain, with the rest looked up from reference TRBV5-6 and TRBJ1-5, is DAGVTQSPTHLIKTRGQQVTLRCSPKSGHDTVSWYQQALGQGPQFIFQYYEEEERQRGNFPDRFSGHQFPNYSSELNVNALLLGDSALYLCASSDSGYPYSNQPQHFGDGTRLSIL.

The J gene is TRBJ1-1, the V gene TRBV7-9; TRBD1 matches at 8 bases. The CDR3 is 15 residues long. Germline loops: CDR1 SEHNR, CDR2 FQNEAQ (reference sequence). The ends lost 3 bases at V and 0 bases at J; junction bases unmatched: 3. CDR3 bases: TGTGCCAGCAGCTTTCCGACAGGGGTGAACACTGAAGCTTTCTTT. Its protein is CASSFPTGVNTEAFF.

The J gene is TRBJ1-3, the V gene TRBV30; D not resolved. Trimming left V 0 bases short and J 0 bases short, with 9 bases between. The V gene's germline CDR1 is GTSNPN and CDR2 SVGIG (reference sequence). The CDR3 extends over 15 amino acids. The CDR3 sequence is CAWSVRRSSGNTIYF. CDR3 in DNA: TGTGCCTGGAGTGTTCGGCGGTCCTCTGGAAACACCATATATTTT.